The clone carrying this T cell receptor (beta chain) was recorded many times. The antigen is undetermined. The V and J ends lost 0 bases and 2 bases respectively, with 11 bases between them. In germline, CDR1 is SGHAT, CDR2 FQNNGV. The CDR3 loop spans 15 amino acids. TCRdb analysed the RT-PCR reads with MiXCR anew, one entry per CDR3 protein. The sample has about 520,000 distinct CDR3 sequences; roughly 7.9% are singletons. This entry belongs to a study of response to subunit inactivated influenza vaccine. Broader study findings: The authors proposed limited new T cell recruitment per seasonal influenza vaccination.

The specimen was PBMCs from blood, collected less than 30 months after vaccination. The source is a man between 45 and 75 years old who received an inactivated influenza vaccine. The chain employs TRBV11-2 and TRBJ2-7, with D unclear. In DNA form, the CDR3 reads TGTGCCAGCAGCTTAGATCACTCCAGGACCTACGAGCAGTACTTC. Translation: CASSLDHSRTYEQYF. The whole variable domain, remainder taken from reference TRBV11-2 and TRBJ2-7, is EAGVAQSPRYKIIEKRQSVAFWCNPISGHATLYWYQQILGQGPKLLIQFQNNGVVDDSQLPKDRFSAERLKGVDSTLKIQPAKLEDSAVYLCASSLDHSRTYEQYFGPGTRLTVT.